The clone carrying this T cell receptor beta chain was seen once. Its cognate antigen is unknown. The sample originates from a study of cytomegalovirus exposure and HLA in healthy donors. Vbeta (60) and Jbeta (13) primers were used in the PCR. The method was immunoSEQ multiplex PCR; TCRdb's version includes in-frame clones alone and lacks a portion of them. The sample has 130,000 or so clones; 75% to 90% are singletons. CDR1 LNHDA and CDR2 SQIVND come from the germline V gene (reference sequence). The CDR3 totals 13 residues. Trimming took 3 bases from V and 7 from J; bases not matched to a gene: 3. Whole-study results and caveats: Later on, analysis showed that most CMV-associated TCR beta chains appeared to be HLA-restricted. According to a later analysis, donors in an Asian-associated ancestry cluster reportedly had fewer N-insertions than the roughly 670-donor mean. Beyond CMV serostatus, there was no information to go on about immune exposure. Researchers catalogued under 200 TCR beta chains as cytomegalovirus-associated.

The clonotype originates from a man aged 35-49 years in good health and CMV-seronegative. The rearrangement joins TRBV19 to TRBJ1-2; TRBD1 matches 9 bases. Sequencing was done on a sample of PBMCs. The CDR3 sequence is CASSMGTGFGYTF. CDR3 DNA: TGTGCCAGTAGTATGGGGACAGGGTTTGGCTACACCTTC. The whole variable domain, filled in from reference TRBV19 and TRBJ1-2, reads DGGITQSPKYLFRKEGQNVTLSCEQNLNHDAMYWYRQDPGQGLRLIYYSQIVNDFQKGDIAEGYSVSREKKESFPLTVTSAQKNPTAFYLCASSMGTGFGYTFGSGTRLTVV.